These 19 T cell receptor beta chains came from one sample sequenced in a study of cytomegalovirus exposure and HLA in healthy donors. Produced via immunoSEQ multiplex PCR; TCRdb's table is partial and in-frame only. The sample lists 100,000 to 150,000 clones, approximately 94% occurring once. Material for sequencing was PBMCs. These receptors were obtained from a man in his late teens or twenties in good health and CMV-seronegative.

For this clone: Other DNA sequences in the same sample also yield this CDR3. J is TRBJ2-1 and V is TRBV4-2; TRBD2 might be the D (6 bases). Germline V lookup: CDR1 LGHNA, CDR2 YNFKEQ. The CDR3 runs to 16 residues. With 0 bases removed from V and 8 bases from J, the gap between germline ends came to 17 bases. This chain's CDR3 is CASSQEEGGVEHEQFF. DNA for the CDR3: TGTGCCAGCAGCCAAGAGGAAGGCGGGGTGGAGCATGAGCAGTTCTTC.

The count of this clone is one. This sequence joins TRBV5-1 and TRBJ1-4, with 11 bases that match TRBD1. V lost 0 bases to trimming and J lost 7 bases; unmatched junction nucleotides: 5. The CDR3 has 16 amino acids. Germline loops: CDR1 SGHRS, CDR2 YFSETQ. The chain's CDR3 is CASSLVPGQGGEKLFF. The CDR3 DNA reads TGCGCCAGCAGCTTGGTACCGGGACAGGGGGGTGAAAAACTGTTTTTT. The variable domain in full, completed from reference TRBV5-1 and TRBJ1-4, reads KAGVTQTPRYLIKTRGQQVTLSCSPISGHRSVSWYQQTPGQGLQFLFEYFSETQRNKGNFPGRFSGRQFSNSRSEMNVSTLELGDSALYLCASSLVPGQGGEKLFFGSGTQLSVL.

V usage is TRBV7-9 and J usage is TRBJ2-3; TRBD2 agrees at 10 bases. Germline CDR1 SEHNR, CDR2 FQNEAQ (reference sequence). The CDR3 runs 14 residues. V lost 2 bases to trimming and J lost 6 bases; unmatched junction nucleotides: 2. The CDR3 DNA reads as TGTGCCAGCAGCTTACTAGCGGGAGCCGATACGCAGTATTTT. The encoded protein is CASSLLAGADTQYF.

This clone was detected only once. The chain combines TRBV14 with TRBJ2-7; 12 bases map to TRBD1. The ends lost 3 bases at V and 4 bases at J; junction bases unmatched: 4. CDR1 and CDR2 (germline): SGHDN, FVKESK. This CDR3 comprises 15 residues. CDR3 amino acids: CASSQPGQGAYEQYF. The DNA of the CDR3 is TGTGCCAGCAGCCAGCCGGGACAGGGGGCTTACGAGCAGTACTTC. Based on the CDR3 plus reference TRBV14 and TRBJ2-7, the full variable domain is EAGVTQFPSHSVIEKGQTVTLRCDPISGHDNLYWYRRVMGKEIKFLLHFVKESKQDESGMPNNRFLAERTGGTYSTLKVQPAELEDSGVYFCASSQPGQGAYEQYFGPGTRLTVT.

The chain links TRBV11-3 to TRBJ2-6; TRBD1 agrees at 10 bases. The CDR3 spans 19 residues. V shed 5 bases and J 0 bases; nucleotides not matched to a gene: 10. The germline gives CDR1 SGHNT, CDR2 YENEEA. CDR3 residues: CASSLRGRTGGSGANVLTF. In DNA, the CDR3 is TGTGCCAGCAGCCTCAGGGGTCGGACAGGGGGCTCTGGGGCCAACGTCCTGACTTTC.

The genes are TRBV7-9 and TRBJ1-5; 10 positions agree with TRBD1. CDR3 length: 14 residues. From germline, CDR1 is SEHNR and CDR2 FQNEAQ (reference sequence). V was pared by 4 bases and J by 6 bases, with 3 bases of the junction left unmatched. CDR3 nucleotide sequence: TGTGCCAGCAGCTCGGGACAGGGGATTCAGCCCCAGCATTTT. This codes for CASSSGQGIQPQHF.

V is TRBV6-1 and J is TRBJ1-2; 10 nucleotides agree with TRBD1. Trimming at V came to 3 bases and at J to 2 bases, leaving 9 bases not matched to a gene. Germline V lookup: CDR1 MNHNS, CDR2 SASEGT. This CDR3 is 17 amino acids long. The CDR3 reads CASSEPGQGPFNYGYTF. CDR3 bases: TGTGCCAGCAGTGAGCCGGGACAGGGGCCATTCAACTATGGCTACACCTTC.

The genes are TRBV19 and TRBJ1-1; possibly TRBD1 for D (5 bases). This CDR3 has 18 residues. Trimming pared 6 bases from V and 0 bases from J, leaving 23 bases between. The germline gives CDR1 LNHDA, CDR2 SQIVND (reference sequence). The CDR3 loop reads CASSKTGHRLTMNTEAFF. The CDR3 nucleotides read TGTGCCAGTAGCAAAACTGGACACCGACTCACCATGAACACTGAAGCTTTCTTT.

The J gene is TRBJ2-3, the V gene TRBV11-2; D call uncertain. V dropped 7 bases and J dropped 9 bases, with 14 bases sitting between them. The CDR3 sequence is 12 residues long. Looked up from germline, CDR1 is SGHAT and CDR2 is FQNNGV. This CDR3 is CASNHGEATQYF. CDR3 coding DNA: TGTGCCAGCAACCATGGAGAGGCCACGCAGTATTTT. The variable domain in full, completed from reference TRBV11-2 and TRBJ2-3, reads EAGVAQSPRYKIIEKRQSVAFWCNPISGHATLYWYQQILGQGPKLLIQFQNNGVVDDSQLPKDRFSAERLKGVDSTLKIQPAKLEDSAVYLCASNHGEATQYFGPGTRLTVL.

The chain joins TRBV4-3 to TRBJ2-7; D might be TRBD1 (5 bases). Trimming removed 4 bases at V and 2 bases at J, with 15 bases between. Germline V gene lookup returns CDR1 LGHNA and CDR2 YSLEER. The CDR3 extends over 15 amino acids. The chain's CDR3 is CASSLWGGPTYEQYF. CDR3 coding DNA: TGCGCCAGCAGCCTCTGGGGCGGCCCAACCTACGAGCAGTACTTC.

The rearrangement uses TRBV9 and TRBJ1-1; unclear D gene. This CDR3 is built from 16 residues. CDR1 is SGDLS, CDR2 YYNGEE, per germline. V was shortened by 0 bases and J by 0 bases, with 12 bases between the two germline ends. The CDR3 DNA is TGTGCCAGCAGCGTAGTTGGGCCTACAGTGAACACTGAAGCTTTCTTT. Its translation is CASSVVGPTVNTEAFF.

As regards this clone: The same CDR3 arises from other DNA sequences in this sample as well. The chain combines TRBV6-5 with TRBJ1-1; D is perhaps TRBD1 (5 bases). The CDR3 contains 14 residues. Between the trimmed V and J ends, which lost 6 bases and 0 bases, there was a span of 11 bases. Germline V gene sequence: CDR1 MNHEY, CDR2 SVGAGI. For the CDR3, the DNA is TGTGCCAGCAGCCGGACAACTATGAACACTGAAGCTTTCTTT. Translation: CASSRTTMNTEAFF.

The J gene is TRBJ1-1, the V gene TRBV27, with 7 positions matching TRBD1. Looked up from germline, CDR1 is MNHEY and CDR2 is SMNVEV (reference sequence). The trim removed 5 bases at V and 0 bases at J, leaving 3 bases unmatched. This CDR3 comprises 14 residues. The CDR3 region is CASSPGQVNTEAFF. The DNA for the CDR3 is TGTGCCAGCAGTCCAGGACAGGTGAACACTGAAGCTTTCTTT.

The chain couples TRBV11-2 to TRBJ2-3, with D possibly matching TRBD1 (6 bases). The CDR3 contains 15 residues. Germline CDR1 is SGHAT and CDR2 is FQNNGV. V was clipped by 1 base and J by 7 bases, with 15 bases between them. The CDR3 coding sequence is TGTGCCAGCAGCTTAGGGACAGCCTCCGTGTATACGCAGTATTTT. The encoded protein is CASSLGTASVYTQYF.

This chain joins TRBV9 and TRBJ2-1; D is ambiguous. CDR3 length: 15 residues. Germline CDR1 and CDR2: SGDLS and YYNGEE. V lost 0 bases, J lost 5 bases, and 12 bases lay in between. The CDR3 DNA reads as TGTGCCAGCAGCGTAGCTTTAGTGACAAACAATGAGCAGTTCTTC. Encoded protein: CASSVALVTNNEQFF.

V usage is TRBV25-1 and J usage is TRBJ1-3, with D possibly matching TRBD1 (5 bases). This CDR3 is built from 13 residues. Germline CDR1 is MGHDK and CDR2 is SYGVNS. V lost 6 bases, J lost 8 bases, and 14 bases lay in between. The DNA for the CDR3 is TGTGCCAGCAGCATTGGGACTTGGGACACCATATATTTT. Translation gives CASSIGTWDTIYF.

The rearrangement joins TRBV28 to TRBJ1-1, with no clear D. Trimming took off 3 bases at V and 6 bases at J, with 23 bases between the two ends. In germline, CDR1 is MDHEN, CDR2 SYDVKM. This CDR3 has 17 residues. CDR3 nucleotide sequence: TGTGCCAGCAGTTTGAGCGGGGTTGGGATTGTTCGGCCTGAAGCTTTCTTT. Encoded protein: CASSLSGVGIVRPEAFF.

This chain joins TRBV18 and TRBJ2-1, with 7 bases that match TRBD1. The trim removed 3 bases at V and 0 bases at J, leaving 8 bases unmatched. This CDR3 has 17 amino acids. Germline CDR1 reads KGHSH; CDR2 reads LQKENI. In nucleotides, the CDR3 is TGTGCCAGCTCACCGAAAAGGGGGCCCGACTCCTACAATGAGCAGTTCTTC. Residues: CASSPKRGPDSYNEQFF.

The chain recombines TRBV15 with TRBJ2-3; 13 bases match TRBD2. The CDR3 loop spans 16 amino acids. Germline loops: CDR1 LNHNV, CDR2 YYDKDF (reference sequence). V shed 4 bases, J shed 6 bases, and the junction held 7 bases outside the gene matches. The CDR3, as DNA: TGTGCCACCAGCACCTGGACTAGCGGGAGTGCCGATACGCAGTATTTT. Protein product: CATSTWTSGSADTQYF.